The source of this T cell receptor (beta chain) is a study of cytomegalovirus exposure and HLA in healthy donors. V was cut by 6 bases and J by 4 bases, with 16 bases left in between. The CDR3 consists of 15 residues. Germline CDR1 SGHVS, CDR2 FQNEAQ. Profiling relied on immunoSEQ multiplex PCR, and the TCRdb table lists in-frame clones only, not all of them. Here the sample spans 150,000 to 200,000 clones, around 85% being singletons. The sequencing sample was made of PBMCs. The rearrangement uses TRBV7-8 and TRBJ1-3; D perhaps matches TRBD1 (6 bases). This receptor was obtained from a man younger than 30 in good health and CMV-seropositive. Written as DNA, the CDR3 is TGTGCCAGCAGTCCAGGGGCTTCTGGAGGAAACACCATATATTTT. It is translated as CASSPGASGGNTIYF.